These 9 T cell receptor beta chains share one sample of origin, sequenced in a study of T cell responses to AZD1222 COVID-19 vaccine. Clones were sequenced by immunoSEQ multiplex PCR, and TCRdb holds only the in-frame ones, with some missing. The table lists more than 85,000 clones, about 95% of them singletons. This specimen consisted of peripheral blood, obtained 28 days after the second AZD1222 dose. These receptor sequences come from an adult who received the AZD1222 COVID-19 vaccine.

The chain carries TRBV6-5 and TRBJ1-2, with TRBD1 matching over 9 bases. Germline values: CDR1 MNHEY, CDR2 SVGAGI. The ends lost 6 bases at V and 2 bases at J; junction bases unmatched: 4. The CDR3 is 14 amino acids. This chain's CDR3 is CASRGTGRNYGYTF. The DNA for the CDR3 is TGTGCCAGCAGAGGGACAGGGAGAAACTATGGCTACACCTTC.

The chain's CDR3 is CASSFAINSYEQYF. CDR3 DNA sequence: TGTGCCAGCAGTTTTGCCATCAACTCCTACGAGCAGTACTTC. This chain uses TRBV27 with TRBJ2-7; no clear D. The germline CDR1 and CDR2 sequences are MNHEY and SMNVEV (reference sequence). Trimming took off 3 bases at V and 0 bases at J, with 9 bases between the two ends. This CDR3 has 14 amino acids.

The chain recombines TRBV30 with TRBJ1-5; D is unclear. This CDR3 has 13 residues. Trimming pared 3 bases from V and 5 bases from J, leaving 11 bases between. CDR1 and CDR2 from the germline V gene are GTSNPN and SVGIG (reference sequence). The CDR3 nucleotides are TGTGCCTGGAGCCGAGGGAGAGATCAGCCCCAGCATTTT. It encodes CAWSRGRDQPQHF. Looking up the rest from reference TRBV30 and TRBJ1-5 gives the full variable domain: SQTIHQWPATLVQPVGSPLSLECTVEGTSNPNLYWYRQAAGRGLQLLFYSVGIGQISSEVPQNLSASRPQDRQFILSSKKLLLSDSGFYLCAWSRGRDQPQHFGDGTRLSIL.

The CDR3 is CASSFRLGQGAGELFF. In DNA form, the CDR3 reads TGCGCCAGCAGCTTCCGACTAGGACAGGGGGCCGGGGAGCTGTTTTTT. The J gene is TRBJ2-2, the V gene TRBV5-1, with 10 positions matching TRBD1. The CDR3 loop spans 16 amino acids. The germline gives CDR1 SGHRS, CDR2 YFSETQ. The V and J ends lost 2 bases and 6 bases, in that order; junction bases with no gene match: 7.

The chain combines TRBV5-6 with TRBJ1-5; D is unresolved. V lost 2 bases, J lost 1 base, and 13 bases lay in between. The CDR3 has 16 residues. Germline V gives CDR1 SGHDT, CDR2 YYEEEE. The CDR3 sequence: CASSLWTVVSNQPQHF. For the CDR3, the DNA is TGTGCCAGCAGCTTATGGACGGTTGTGAGCAATCAGCCCCAGCATTTT.

CDR3 protein: CASSQDLALQGPNNSPLHF. As DNA, the CDR3 is TGCGCCAGCAGCCAAGATTTAGCTTTACAGGGCCCCAATAATTCACCCCTCCACTTT. The rearrangement uses TRBV4-1 and TRBJ1-6; a possible D gene is TRBD1 (6 bases). Trimming pared 0 bases from V and 5 bases from J, leaving 20 bases between. The germline CDR1 and CDR2 sequences are MGHRA and YSYEKL. The CDR3 spans 19 residues.

The J gene is TRBJ2-1, the V gene TRBV11-3, with 9 bases fitting TRBD2. Germline CDR1 SGHNT, CDR2 YENEEA. V was pared by 3 bases and J by 6 bases, with 6 bases of the junction left unmatched. The CDR3 runs 15 residues. CDR3 residues: CASSFASGRSNEQFF. The DNA of the CDR3 is TGTGCCAGCAGCTTTGCCAGCGGGAGGTCCAATGAGCAGTTCTTC. The whole variable domain, filled in from reference TRBV11-3 and TRBJ2-1, reads EAGVVQSPRYKIIEKKQPVAFWCNPISGHNTLYWYLQNLGQGPELLIRYENEEAVDDSQLPKDRFSAERLKGVDSTLKIQPAELGDSAVYLCASSFASGRSNEQFFGPGTRLTVL.

The CDR3 DNA follows: TGTGCCAGCTCATCGGGACTGGGTAAAGGAAGCACAGATACGCAGTATTTT. Its protein product is CASSSGLGKGSTDTQYF. The gene calls are TRBV18 and TRBJ2-3; a weak D match, TRBD2 (6 bases). This CDR3 has 17 amino acids. Trimming shortened V by 5 bases and J by 0 bases, and 18 bases separated the two germline ends. Germline V lookup: CDR1 KGHSH, CDR2 LQKENI. The full variable domain, its missing parts supplied by reference TRBV18 and TRBJ2-3, is NAGVMQNPRHLVRRRGQEARLRCSPMKGHSHVYWYRQLPEEGLKFMVYLQKENIIDESGMPKERFSAEFPKEGPSILRIQQVVRGDSAAYFCASSSGLGKGSTDTQYFGPGTRLTVL.

This clone has a handful of counts. The chain recombines TRBV4-2 with TRBJ2-7; 7 nucleotides agree with TRBD1. The V and J ends lost 1 base and 3 bases, in that order; junction bases with no gene match: 6. The CDR3 totals 15 residues. CDR1 is LGHNA, CDR2 YNFKEQ, per germline. The CDR3: CASSQVLGQNYEQYF. For the CDR3, the DNA is TGTGCCAGCAGCCAAGTCCTGGGACAGAACTACGAGCAGTACTTC.